The 2 T cell receptor beta chains below come from one sample, sequenced in a study of type 1 regulatory T cells. TCRdb reprocessed the reads with MiXCR, giving one entry per CDR3 protein. The sample has over 90,000 distinct CDR3 sequences, roughly a third seen once. Sequenced sample: CD4+ T cells, either the whole sample or a sorted fraction (not recorded which). These receptor sequences come from a human donor in good health.

The V and J genes are TRBV20-1 and TRBJ2-3, with TRBD2 matching over 8 bases. CDR3 length: 15 residues. The V segment lost 3 bases and the J segment 7 bases; nucleotides outside the gene matches: 12. Germline CDR1 is DFQATT and CDR2 is SNEGSKA (reference sequence). The CDR3 reads CSASHISGKWNTQYF. DNA for the CDR3: TGCAGTGCTAGTCATATTAGCGGGAAATGGAATACGCAGTATTTT.

The rearrangement links TRBV5-1 to TRBJ2-7; 9 nucleotides match TRBD2. V shed 4 bases, J shed 12 bases, and the junction held 14 bases outside the gene matches. Germline loops: CDR1 SGHRS, CDR2 YFSETQ. The CDR3 covers 14 residues. The CDR3 loop is CASSADPSGAPRYF. CDR3 DNA sequence: TGCGCCAGCAGCGCTGATCCTAGCGGGGCCCCGAGGTACTTC.